These T cell receptor beta chains were read from a single sample in a study of shared clonotypes between healthy human individuals. TCRdb's table, derived via immunoSEQ multiplex PCR, lists solely in-frame clones and lacks some. In the table there are more than 1 million clones, approximately 80% of which are singletons. Sequenced: memory CD4+ T cells from PBMCs. These receptors all come from a man between 18 and 29 years old in good health. Some clones in this sample may be carry-over from other donors' samples. CDR3s include the opening cysteine and the closing phenylalanine or tryptophan. A D gene is named only where the DNA matches it firmly. Clone size is stated in some rows and not others, as once, few, many or a class when expanded.

cdr3_nt	cdr3_aa	d_call	j_call	clone_size	v_call
TGTGCCATCAAGGCCGAAAGCACAGATACGCAGTATTTT	CAIKAESTDTQYF	NA	TRBJ2-3	NA	TRBV10-3
TGCAGCGGTGGACAGACAGGGGGCGATGAAAAACTGTTTTTT	CSGGQTGGDEKLFF	TRBD1	TRBJ1-4	few	TRBV29-1
TGTGCCAGCAGTGAACGGTTGCCGTGGGACGGTGGTACGCAGTATTTT	CASSERLPWDGGTQYF	NA	TRBJ2-3	NA	TRBV6-1
TGTGCCAGCAGCGTAGCCGGACAGGAGACCTACGAGCAGTACTTC	CASSVAGQETYEQYF	TRBD1	TRBJ2-7	NA	TRBV9
TGTGCCAGCAGTGAAGGGCTAATTTTGATCTACGAGCAGTACTTC	CASSEGLILIYEQYF	NA	TRBJ2-7	NA	TRBV2
TGTGCCAGCTCACCTCTGTCCCAGCCAGAGCAGTACTTC	CASSPLSQPEQYF	NA	TRBJ2-7	NA	TRBV18
TGTGCCAGTACCCCGACAGGGCAAATCTACGAGCAGTACTTC	CASTPTGQIYEQYF	TRBD1	TRBJ2-7	NA	TRBV19
TGTGCCAGCAGCAGGGGGAATGAAAAACTGTTTTTT	CASSRGNEKLFF	TRBD1	TRBJ1-4	NA	TRBV2
TGTGCCAGTAGTTTTTGGGAAGGGATGCAGTTCTTC	CASSFWEGMQFF	NA	TRBJ2-1	once	TRBV19
TGTGCCAGCAGCCCGATTTCGAAAGTTTCCTACGAGCAGTACTTC	CASSPISKVSYEQYF	NA	TRBJ2-7	NA	TRBV27
TGTGCCAGCAGCTCGCAGGGGGCCGGTCAGCCCCAGCATTTT	CASSSQGAGQPQHF	NA	TRBJ1-5	NA	TRBV12-1
TGTGCCAGCAGCTTTGCCTGGAATCAGCCCCAGCATTTT	CASSFAWNQPQHF	NA	TRBJ1-5	NA	TRBV7-2
TGTGCCAGTGCCGGGACAGGACCACTCGGGGGGAGAAACCAGTACTTC	CASAGTGPLGGRNQYF	NA	TRBJ2-5	NA	TRBV19
TGTGCCAGCAGTTTATCTATCCGCGGACAGCGGGAGCTTCCCTACGAGCAGTACTTC	CASSLSIRGQRELPYEQYF	TRBD2	TRBJ2-7	many	TRBV27
TGTGCCAGCCGATGGGGCCCCGACAGGGGGCCAAATCAGCCCCAGCATTTT	CASRWGPDRGPNQPQHF	TRBD1	TRBJ1-5	NA	TRBV2
TGTGCCAGCAGCGCCCTGGGGGGGGACGAGCAGTACTTC	CASSALGGDEQYF	TRBD2	TRBJ2-7	NA	TRBV6-6
TGTGCCAGCAGCCCAAGCGGGAGGTCGCGCACAGATACGCAGTATTTT	CASSPSGRSRTDTQYF	TRBD2	TRBJ2-3	once	TRBV7-2
TGTGCCAGCAGCTCCCGGGGGGAGGGAGATACGCAGTATTTT	CASSSRGEGDTQYF	TRBD2	TRBJ2-3	few	TRBV5-4